The clone carrying this TCR beta chain occurred a few times. The CDR3 is 14 amino acids. Germline CDR1 LNHDA, CDR2 SQIVND (reference sequence). The ends were cut back, 3 bases at V and 5 bases at J, with 11 bases in the middle. Alopecia areata patients provided lesional scalp punch biopsies and peripheral blood, both collected for the study. The data originate from a study of CD8+ T cells in alopecia areata. Across the study: The study gave tofacitinib for 6 to 18 months, then 6 months off drug.

Extracted from the samples, RNA was reverse transcribed into cDNA to serve as the sequencing template. Sequencing used immunoSEQ multiplex PCR; TCRdb keeps in-frame clones, though not all of them. The sample has some 170,000 clones; 67% are singletons. This sequence joins TRBV19 and TRBJ2-1; D is perhaps TRBD1 or TRBD2 (5 bases each). This TCR derives from a human donor with alopecia areata. Sequences were derived from CD8+ T cells sorted from blood, sampled at week 0. The CDR3 loop is CASSIWGPDNEQFF. CDR3 bases: TGTGCCAGTAGTATCTGGGGACCTGACAATGAGCAGTTCTTC.